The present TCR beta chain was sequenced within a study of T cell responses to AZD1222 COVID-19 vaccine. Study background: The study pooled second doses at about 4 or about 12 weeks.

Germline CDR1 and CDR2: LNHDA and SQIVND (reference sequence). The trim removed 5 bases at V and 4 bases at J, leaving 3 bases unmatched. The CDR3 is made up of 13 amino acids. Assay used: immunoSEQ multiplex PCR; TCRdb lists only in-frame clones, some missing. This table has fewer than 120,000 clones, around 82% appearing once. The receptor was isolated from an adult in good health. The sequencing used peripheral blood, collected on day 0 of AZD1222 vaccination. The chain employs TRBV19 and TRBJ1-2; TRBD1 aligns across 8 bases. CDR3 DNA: TGTGCCAGTAGTCTCGGACAGGGCTATGGCTACACCTTC. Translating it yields CASSLGQGYGYTF.